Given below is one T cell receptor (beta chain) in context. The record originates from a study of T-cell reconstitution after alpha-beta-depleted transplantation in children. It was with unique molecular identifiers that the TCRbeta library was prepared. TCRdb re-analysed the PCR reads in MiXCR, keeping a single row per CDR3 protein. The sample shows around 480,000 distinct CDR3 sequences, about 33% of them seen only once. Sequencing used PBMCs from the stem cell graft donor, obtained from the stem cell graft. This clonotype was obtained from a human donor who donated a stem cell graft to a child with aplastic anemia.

This CDR3 reads CSVVGRAVDIQYF. CDR3 nucleotides: TGCAGCGTTGTAGGCAGAGCCGTCGACATTCAGTACTTC. This rearrangement joins TRBV29-1 to TRBJ2-4; D is unresolved. Germline lookup yields CDR1 SQVTM and CDR2 ANQGSEA. V was pared by 4 bases and J by 8 bases, with 15 bases between. This CDR3 has 13 amino acids.